This is a list of T cell receptor beta chains from one sample in a study of shared clonotypes between healthy human individuals. Measured with immunoSEQ multiplex PCR; TCRdb has only the in-frame clones, and not every one. The top ten hold about 1.7% of the sample, which has about 2.1 million clones, 93% seen once. Sequencing was done on a sample of naive CD8+ T cells from PBMCs. The receptors derive from a man between 18 and 35 years old in good health. Some clones in this sample may be carry-over from other donors' samples. CDR3s include the opening cysteine and the closing phenylalanine or tryptophan. Each record gives: V gene, clone size, J gene, D gene, CDR3 DNA, CDR3 protein. A D gene is named only where the DNA matches it firmly. Some rows have no size entry. The others give once, few or many, or a class for an expanded clone.

TRBV9	-	TRBJ2-3	TRBD2	TGTGCCAGCAGCCTCGGGACTAGTGCAGATACGCAGTATTTT	CASSLGTSADTQYF
TRBV9	-	TRBJ1-3	-	TGTGCCAGCACCCAATCCGGGACAACTGGAAACACCATATATTTT	CASTQSGTTGNTIYF
TRBV19	-	TRBJ2-1	TRBD2	TGTGCCAGTAGTATGGGTAGCGGGACCTACAATGAGCAGTTCTTC	CASSMGSGTYNEQFF
TRBV19	-	TRBJ1-1	TRBD1	TGTGCCAGTAGGGGGACAGGGATAAACACTGAAGCTTTCTTT	CASRGTGINTEAFF
TRBV19	-	TRBJ2-7	-	TGTGCCAGTAGTATTGGCTCGTCGGCGGGCTCCAAAAACTACGAGCAGTACTTC	CASSIGSSAGSKNYEQYF
TRBV28	once	TRBJ1-5	-	TGTGCCAGCAGTTTGCGGACGCGGGGCGGTCAGCCCCAGCATTTT	CASSLRTRGGQPQHF
TRBV7-9	-	TRBJ2-7	-	TGTGCCAGCAGCTTAGCGGGAATCCCCTACGAGCAGTACTTC	CASSLAGIPYEQYF
TRBV28	-	TRBJ1-2	TRBD1	TGTGCCAGCAGTTTATCCCCTACAGGGGCCTCTCCTTATGGCTACACCTTC	CASSLSPTGASPYGYTF
TRBV15	-	TRBJ2-1	-	TGTGCCACCAGCAGAGATAGCGATACGACAGGTGCTGAGCAGTTCTTC	CATSRDSDTTGAEQFF
TRBV7-9	-	TRBJ1-2	-	TGTGCCAGCAGCTTAGTCCGTGATGGCTACACCTTC	CASSLVRDGYTF
TRBV7-6	-	TRBJ2-1	-	TGTGCCAGCAGCTTAGCGCAAAGGAAGATCCACGAGCAGTTCTTC	CASSLAQRKIHEQFF
TRBV4-3	-	TRBJ2-7	-	TGCGCCAGCAGCCAAGAACTTGGGGAACTGTACGAGCAGTACTTC	CASSQELGELYEQYF
TRBV28	-	TRBJ2-3	TRBD2	TGTGCCAGCAGCCCCCTGGGCGGGGGGCCAGATACGCAGTATTTT	CASSPLGGGPDTQYF
TRBV9	-	TRBJ1-2	-	TGTGCCAGCAGCGAACGGCTTTCGGGGGGCTACACCTTC	CASSERLSGGYTF
TRBV9	-	TRBJ2-1	TRBD2	TGTGCCAGCAGCGCGGGGACTAGCTATAGTGAGCAGTTCTTC	CASSAGTSYSEQFF
TRBV5-1	-	TRBJ2-1	TRBD1	TGCGCCAGCAGGCCCGGGACAGGACAATACAATGAGCAGTTCTTC	CASRPGTGQYNEQFF
TRBV14	-	TRBJ2-7	-	TGTGCCAGCAGCCAAACAGGTCCTTGGGCCGAGCAGTACTTC	CASSQTGPWAEQYF
TRBV2	-	TRBJ2-5	TRBD2	TGTGCCAGCAGTGAACTAGCGGGGGTGTTAGAGACCCAGTACTTC	CASSELAGVLETQYF
TRBV7-9	-	TRBJ1-2	-	TGTGCCACAGGTGGGGCGATACCTTATGGCTACACCTTC	CATGGAIPYGYTF
TRBV27	-	TRBJ2-7	-	TGTGCCAGCAGTTCTGAAGCCGGAGGTACCTACGAGCAGTACTTC	CASSSEAGGTYEQYF
TRBV9	-	TRBJ1-1	-	TGTGCCAGCAGCCCCCCGGGCACTGAAGCTTTCTTT	CASSPPGTEAFF
TRBV9	-	TRBJ2-1	-	TGTGCCAGCAGCGCCAATATGAATGAGCAGTTCTTC	CASSANMNEQFF